Given below is one T cell receptor (beta chain) in context. What it binds is unknown. This record comes from a study of Ad26.COV2.S vaccination and SARS-CoV-2 variants. Sequencing used immunoSEQ multiplex PCR; TCRdb keeps in-frame clones, though not all of them. The sample consists of around 400,000 clones, approximately 90% of them appearing once. This CDR3 contains 16 residues. Germline V CDR1 and CDR2: MNHEY, SVGEGT. V was cut by 0 bases and J by 6 bases, with 14 bases left in between. General study points: The TCR breadth and depth analyses may have understated or missed part of the total T cell responses.

As for treatment: some 20 received Ad26.COV2.S at low or high dose, single or two shots; about 5 received placebo; per-sample allocation not given. The samples date from day 63 after the first vaccine or placebo injection. The chain joins TRBV6-2 or TRBV6-3 to TRBJ2-2; D is possibly TRBD2 (5 bases). This clonotype was obtained from a person aged 18-65 years who received the Ad26.COV2.S COVID-19 vaccine or a placebo. The specimen comprised peripheral blood, sampled in a trial of Ad26.COV2.S vaccine versus placebo. The chain's CDR3 is CASSYSGSAGSGELFF. The CDR3 DNA reads as TGTGCCAGCAGTTACTCGGGTAGCGCTGGTTCCGGGGAGCTGTTTTTT.